A selection of T cell receptor beta chains follows, all from one sample in a study of OX40 agonist ivuxolimab in advanced cancers. Clones were sequenced by immunoSEQ multiplex PCR, and TCRdb holds only the in-frame ones, with some missing. The repertoire holds 80,000 or so clones, over 75% seen once, with about 7% in the top ten. The sample here was CD4+ or CD8+ T cells sorted from blood, taken in a trial of the OX40 agonist ivuxolimab. Source of these receptors: an adult with an advanced solid tumor such as melanoma, head and neck, liver or kidney cancer. Both conserved end residues are part of each CDR3. A D gene is named only where the DNA matches it firmly. Clone size is not always given. Where it is, it says once, few, many or a class for expanded clones.

clone_size,j_call,cdr3_length,v_call,d_call,cdr3_nt,cdr3_aa
NA,TRBJ1-5,14,TRBV5-1,NA,TGCGCCAGCAGCCCGGAAGGGGGGAATCAGCCCCAGCATTTT,CASSPEGGNQPQHF
NA,TRBJ1-3,15,TRBV7-2,NA,TGTGCCAGCAGCTTAGAACGGCAGGGGAGAAACACCATATATTTT,CASSLERQGRNTIYF
NA,TRBJ2-7,14,TRBV7-2,TRBD1,TGTGCCAGCAGCCGGACAGGGGTTTCCTACGAGCAGTACTTC,CASSRTGVSYEQYF
NA,TRBJ1-6,15,TRBV15,NA,TGTGCCACCAGCAGAGGAGTCGGGCCAAATTCACCCCTCCACTTT,CATSRGVGPNSPLHF
NA,TRBJ2-7,13,TRBV5-6,NA,TGTGCCAGCAGCTTCGTCAACTCCTACGAGCAGTACTTC,CASSFVNSYEQYF
NA,TRBJ2-7,13,TRBV7-3,NA,TGTGCCAGCAGCTTAGACGTCTCCTACGAGCAGTACTTC,CASSLDVSYEQYF
NA,TRBJ1-2,12,TRBV7-2,NA,TGTGCCAGCAGCTTAAGGAACTATGGCTACACCTTC,CASSLRNYGYTF
NA,TRBJ2-7,15,TRBV28,TRBD2,TGTGCCAGCAGTCTCCTTCGGACTAGTGACTACGAGCAGTACTTC,CASSLLRTSDYEQYF
NA,TRBJ2-2,16,TRBV6-6,TRBD2,TGTGCCAGCAGCCCCGGAGGGACTAGCCATACCGGGGAGCTGTTTTTT,CASSPGGTSHTGELFF
NA,TRBJ1-3,15,TRBV7-2,NA,TGTGCCAGCAGCTTAATGACGGCCTCTGGAAACACCATATATTTT,CASSLMTASGNTIYF
NA,TRBJ2-2,16,TRBV25-1,NA,TGTGCCAGCAGTGGAATGGCGGGGGCGTCCACCGGGGAGCTGTTTTTT,CASSGMAGASTGELFF
NA,TRBJ2-4,10,TRBV20-1,NA,TGCAGTGCTAGAGGAGAGATTCAGTACTTC,CSARGEIQYF
NA,TRBJ2-7,13,TRBV10-3,TRBD2,TGTGCCATCAGTCCCTTCGGGGGGGGCGAGCAGTACTTC,CAISPFGGGEQYF
NA,TRBJ1-1,18,TRBV27,NA,TGTGCCAGCAGTTTACAAGCGAGACAGCCGCTCTGGGGGGCTGAAGCTTTCTTT,CASSLQARQPLWGAEAFF
few,TRBJ1-6,20,TRBV21-1,NA,TGTGCCAGCAGCAAAGCCGAGTGCGGACAGCCGAGCTCCTATAATTCACCCCTCCACTTT,CASSKAECGQPSSYNSPLHF
NA,TRBJ2-2,17,TRBV9,NA,TGTGCCAGCAGCGACCCCAGGGGCGGTGCGAACACCGGGGAGCTGTTTTTT,CASSDPRGGANTGELFF
NA,TRBJ1-6,13,TRBV28,NA,TGTGCCAGCACCCGACAATATAATTCACCCCTCCACTTT,CASTRQYNSPLHF
NA,TRBJ1-5,15,TRBV5-1,NA,TGCGCCAGCAGCCTGTTAGTAGCGTCGAATCAGCCCCAGCATTTT,CASSLLVASNQPQHF